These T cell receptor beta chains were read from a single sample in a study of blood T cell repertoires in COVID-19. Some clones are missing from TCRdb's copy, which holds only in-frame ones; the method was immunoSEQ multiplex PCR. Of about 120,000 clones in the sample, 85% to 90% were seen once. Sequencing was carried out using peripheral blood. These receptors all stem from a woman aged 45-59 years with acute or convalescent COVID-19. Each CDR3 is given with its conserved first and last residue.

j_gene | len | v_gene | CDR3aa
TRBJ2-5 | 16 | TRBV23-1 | CASSLIQDRGKETQYF
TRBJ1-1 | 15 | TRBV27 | CASSLSPDSSTEAFF
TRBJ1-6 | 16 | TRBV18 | CASSPPTGGDYSPLHF
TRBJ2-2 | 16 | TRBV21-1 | CASSNGNSGNTGELFF
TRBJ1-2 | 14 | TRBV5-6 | CASSFGTGVYGYTF
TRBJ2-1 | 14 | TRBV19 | CASRGTGEHNEQFF
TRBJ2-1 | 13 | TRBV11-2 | CASRGEGVNEQFF
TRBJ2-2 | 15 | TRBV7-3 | CASSPGGAGTGELFF
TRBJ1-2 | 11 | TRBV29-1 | CSEGTPGGYTF
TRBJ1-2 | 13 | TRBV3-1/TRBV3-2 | CASSHLLDYGYTF
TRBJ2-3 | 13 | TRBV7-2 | CASSPPSGRDFLF
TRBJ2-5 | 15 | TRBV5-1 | CASSLSGGFGETQYF
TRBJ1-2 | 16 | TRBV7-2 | CASSLDAQGGAYGYTF
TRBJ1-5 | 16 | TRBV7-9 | CASSSFRGGTNQPQHF
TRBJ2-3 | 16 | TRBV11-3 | CASSLGGTGGGDTQYF
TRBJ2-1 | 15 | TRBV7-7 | CASSQTSGLINEQFF
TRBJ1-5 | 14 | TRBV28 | CASSLNGEAQPQHF
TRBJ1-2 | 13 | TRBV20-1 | CSASERVSYGYTF
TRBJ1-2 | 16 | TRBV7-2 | CASSLEAGSSPHGYTF
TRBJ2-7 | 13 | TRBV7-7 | CASSLGQGNEQYF
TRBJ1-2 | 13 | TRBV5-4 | CASSLGGGYGYTF
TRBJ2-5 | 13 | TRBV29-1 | CSVGAIGGETQYF
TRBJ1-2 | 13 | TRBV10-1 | CASSEHRSYGYTF
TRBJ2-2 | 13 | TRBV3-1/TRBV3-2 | CASSQVGERELFF
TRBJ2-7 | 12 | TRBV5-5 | CASSPASREQYF
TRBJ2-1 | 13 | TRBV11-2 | CASSSSTSVEQFF
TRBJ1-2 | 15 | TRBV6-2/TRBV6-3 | CASSDPSGTVRGYTF
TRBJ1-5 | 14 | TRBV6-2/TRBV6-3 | CASSIINSNQPQHF
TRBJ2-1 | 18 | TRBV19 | CASRGTGVAEPSYNEQFF
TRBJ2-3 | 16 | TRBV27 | CASSPWAGVSTDTQYF
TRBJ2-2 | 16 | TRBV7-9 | CASSYRRTLNTGELFF
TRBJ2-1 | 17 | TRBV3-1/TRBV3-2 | CASSQDRLPGGVDEQFF
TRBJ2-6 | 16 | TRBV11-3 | CASGLGQSSGANVLTF
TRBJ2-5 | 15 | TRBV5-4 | CASSYRLAGEETQYF
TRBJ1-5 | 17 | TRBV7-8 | CASSSFSTGGSNQPQHF
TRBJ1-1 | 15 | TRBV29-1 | CSVEARDRGDAEAFF
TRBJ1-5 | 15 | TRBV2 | CASSAQGANNQPQHF
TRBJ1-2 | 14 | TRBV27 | CASSLVWGDYGYTF
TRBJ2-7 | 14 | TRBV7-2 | CASSSVTTTYEQYF
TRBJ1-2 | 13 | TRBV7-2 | CASSPPAGGGYTF
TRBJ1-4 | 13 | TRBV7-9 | CASSLGGAEKLFF
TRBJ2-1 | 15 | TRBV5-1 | CASSLARDSYNEQFF
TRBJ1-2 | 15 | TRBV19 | CASSIVQGGVYGYTF
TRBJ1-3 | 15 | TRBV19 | CASSSTQGSGNTIYF
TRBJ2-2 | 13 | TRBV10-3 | CAIQGARTGELFF
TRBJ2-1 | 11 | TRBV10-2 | CATNRNNEQFF
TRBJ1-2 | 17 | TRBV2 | CASSSSTRGGLSEGYTF
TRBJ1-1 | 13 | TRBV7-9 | CASSLVVGGRAFF
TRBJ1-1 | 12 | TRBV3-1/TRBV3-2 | CASSQADTEAFF
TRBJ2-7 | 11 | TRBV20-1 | CSARQDYEQYF
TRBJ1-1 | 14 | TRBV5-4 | CASSLDSRWTEAFF
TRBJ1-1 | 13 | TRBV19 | CASSQGLNTEAFF
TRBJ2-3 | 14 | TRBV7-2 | CASSPGLAGDTQYF
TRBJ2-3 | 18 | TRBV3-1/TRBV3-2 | CASRLTGTSGTSTDTQYF
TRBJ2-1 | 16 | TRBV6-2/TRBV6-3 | CASSWRQRERANEQFF
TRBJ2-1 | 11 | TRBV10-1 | CASNRGNEQFF